Listed below are T cell receptor beta chains from one sample, sequenced in a study of OX40 agonist ivuxolimab in advanced cancers. The protocol was immunoSEQ multiplex PCR, while the TCRdb copy is restricted to in-frame clones and leaves out a portion. This sample carries approximately 60,000 clones, about 89% of them seen once, and the ten largest clones take about 5%. Sequencing was performed on CD4+ or CD8+ T cells sorted from blood, taken in a trial of the OX40 agonist ivuxolimab. These TCRs come from an adult with an advanced solid tumor such as melanoma, head and neck, liver or kidney cancer. Each CDR3 is given with its conserved first and last residue. The D gene is left open where the match is weak. Rows give clone size only sometimes, using once, few, many, or a class for an expanded clone.

J: TRBJ1-1; size: .; D: .; V: TRBV18; DNA: TGTGCCAGCTCACGTGATCCGGACAGTGAAGCTTTCTTT; CDR3: CASSRDPDSEAFF
J: TRBJ2-5; size: .; D: .; V: TRBV5-4; DNA: TGTGCCAGCAGCTTGGGACAGGCTTTTACCAAGTACTTC; CDR3: CASSLGQAFTKYF
J: TRBJ2-2; size: once; D: TRBD1; V: TRBV10-3; DNA: TGTGCCATCAGGGGGGGACAGGGGTCCACCGGGGAGCTGTTTTTT; CDR3: CAIRGGQGSTGELFF
J: TRBJ2-3; size: .; D: .; V: TRBV6-4; DNA: TGTGCCAGCACTTCGTACGGGGGCGCAGATACGCAGTATTTT; CDR3: CASTSYGGADTQYF
J: TRBJ2-3; size: .; D: TRBD2; V: TRBV29-1; DNA: TGCAGCGTTGGTCGGGAGGGCCGCACAGATACGCAGTATTTT; CDR3: CSVGREGRTDTQYF
J: TRBJ2-1; size: .; D: .; V: TRBV27; DNA: TGTGCCATCGCCTTAGCCAATGAGCAGTTCTTC; CDR3: CAIALANEQFF
J: TRBJ2-7; size: .; D: TRBD2; V: TRBV27; DNA: TGTGCCAGCCGAACTCTAGCGGGAGTACGCGAGCAGTACTTC; CDR3: CASRTLAGVREQYF
J: TRBJ2-7; size: few; D: TRBD1; V: TRBV7-9; DNA: TGTGCCAGCAGCTTAGACGGGACAGCCTACTCCTACGAGCAGTACTTC; CDR3: CASSLDGTAYSYEQYF
J: TRBJ2-1; size: .; D: TRBD1; V: TRBV27; DNA: TGTGCCAGCAGTTACGACAGGGCCCTCCTTTCCTACAATGAGCAGTTCTTC; CDR3: CASSYDRALLSYNEQFF
J: TRBJ1-4; size: .; D: .; V: TRBV27; DNA: TGTGCCAGCAGTCCCATGGCAGTAGGTATTGGTGAAAAACTGTTTTTT; CDR3: CASSPMAVGIGEKLFF
J: TRBJ2-7; size: .; D: .; V: TRBV7-2; DNA: TGTGCCAGCAGCTTAGGTGGCTACACAATGAGCTCCTACGAGCAGTACTTC; CDR3: CASSLGGYTMSSYEQYF
J: TRBJ1-5; size: .; D: .; V: TRBV7-2; DNA: TGTGCCAGCAGCACGGCATCCGGGGGGGATAGCAATCAGCCCCAGCATTTT; CDR3: CASSTASGGDSNQPQHF
J: TRBJ2-3; size: .; D: TRBD2; V: TRBV7-3; DNA: TGTGCCAGCAGCCACACGCTAGCGGCCGCCATTCATTTT; CDR3: CASSHTLAAAIHF
J: TRBJ2-5; size: .; D: .; V: TRBV18; DNA: TGTGCCAGCTCACCCCTAGAAGAGACCCAGTACTTC; CDR3: CASSPLEETQYF
J: TRBJ1-5; size: once; D: .; V: TRBV6-5; DNA: TGTGCCAGCAGTTACTCGCGGGCATATAGCAATCAGCCCCAGCATTTT; CDR3: CASSYSRAYSNQPQHF
J: TRBJ2-6; size: .; D: .; V: TRBV5-1; DNA: TGCGCCAGCAGCCCCGACAACGCCAACGTCCTGACTTTC; CDR3: CASSPDNANVLTF